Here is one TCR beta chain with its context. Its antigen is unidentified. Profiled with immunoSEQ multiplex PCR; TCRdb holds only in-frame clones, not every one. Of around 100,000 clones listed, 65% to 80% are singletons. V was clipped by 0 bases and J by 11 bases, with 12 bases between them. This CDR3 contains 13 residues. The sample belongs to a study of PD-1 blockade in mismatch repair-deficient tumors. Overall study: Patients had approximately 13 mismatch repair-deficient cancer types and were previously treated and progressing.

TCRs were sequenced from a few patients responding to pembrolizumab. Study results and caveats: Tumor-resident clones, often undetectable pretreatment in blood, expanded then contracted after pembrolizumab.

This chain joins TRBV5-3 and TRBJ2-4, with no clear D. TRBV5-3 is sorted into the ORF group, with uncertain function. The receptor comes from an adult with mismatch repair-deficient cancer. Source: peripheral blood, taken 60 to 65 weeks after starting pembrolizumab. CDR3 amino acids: CARSLASRKLQYF. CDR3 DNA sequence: TGTGCCAGAAGCTTGGCTTCACGGAAACTTCAGTACTTC.